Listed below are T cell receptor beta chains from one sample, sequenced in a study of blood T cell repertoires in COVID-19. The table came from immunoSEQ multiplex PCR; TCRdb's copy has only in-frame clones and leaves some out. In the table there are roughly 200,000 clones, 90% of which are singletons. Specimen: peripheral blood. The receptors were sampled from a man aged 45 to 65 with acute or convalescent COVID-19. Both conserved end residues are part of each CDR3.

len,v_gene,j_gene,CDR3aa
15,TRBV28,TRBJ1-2,CASRRRTGPNYGYTF
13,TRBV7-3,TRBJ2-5,CASSLWGGETQYF
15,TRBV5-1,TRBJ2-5,CASSFTSRPQETQYF
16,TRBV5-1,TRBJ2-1,CASSPIGQGAYNEQFF
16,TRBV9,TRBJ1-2,CASTSPGTGLHYGYTF
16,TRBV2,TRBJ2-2,CASREGSGYGHRELFF
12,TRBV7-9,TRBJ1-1,CASRTTGVEAFF
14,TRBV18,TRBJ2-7,CASSPAGRGNEQYF
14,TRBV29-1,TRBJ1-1,CSVWARSMNTEAFF
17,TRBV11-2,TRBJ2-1,CASSPGLAGGPVNEQFF
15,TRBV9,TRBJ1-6,CASSPEGSYNSPLHF
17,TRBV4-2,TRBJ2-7,CASSQDKFQRVTYEQYF
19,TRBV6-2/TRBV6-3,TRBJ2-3,CASSYPTAGGQTVPDTQYF
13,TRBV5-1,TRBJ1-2,CASSLNSRYGYTF
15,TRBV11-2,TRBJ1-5,CASSLGGGLGQPQHF
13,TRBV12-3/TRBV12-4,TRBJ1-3,CASRFSSGNTIYF
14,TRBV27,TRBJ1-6,CASSWGQGNSPLHF
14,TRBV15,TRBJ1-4,CATNRDRVGEKLFF
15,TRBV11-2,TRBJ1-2,CASSLGAGGFSGYTF
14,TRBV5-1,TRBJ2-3,CASSFQGSTDTQYF
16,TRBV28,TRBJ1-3,CASSTYSLSVGNTIYF
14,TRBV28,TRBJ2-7,CASRNGQNRVEQYF
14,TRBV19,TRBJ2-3,CASSSGSSGQGRYF
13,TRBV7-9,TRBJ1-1,CASSLGTNTEAFF
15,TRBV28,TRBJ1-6,CASSLLDRDNSPLHF